The 25 T cell receptor beta chains in this list originate from one sample, sequenced in a study of CXCR3-negative and CXCR3-positive naive CD8 T cells. The study's findings and limits: CXCR3-positive naive cells carried more hydrophobic TRB CDR3s than CXCR3-negative naive cells did.

Carrying UMI labels, the TRB cDNA libraries were prepared through 5' RACE. No DNA is given; TCRdb re-called the 5' RACE reads and lists each CDR3 protein once. In all, the sample yields 85,000 to 90,000 distinct CDR3 sequences. Their cognate antigens are unknown. Sequencing was carried out using naive CXCR3+ CD8+ T cells from blood. Documented subset: CD45RO-CCR7+CD27+CD95- naive CD8+ T cells expressing CXCR3 (TNR3+). These receptors were taken from a human donor in good health. Some clones in this sample may be carry-over from other donors' samples.

The gene calls are TRBV28 and TRBJ2-2; TCRdb reports TRBD1, a call that lacks DNA to check it against. This CDR3 has 17 amino acids. Germline V gene lookup returns CDR1 MDHEN and CDR2 SYDVKM. The CDR3 loop is CASSAEHRGWYTGELFF.

The chain combines TRBV15 with TRBJ1-5; TCRdb indicates TRBD1, and absent DNA this call remains unverified. Germline lookup yields CDR1 LNHNV and CDR2 YYDKDF (reference sequence). The CDR3 covers 15 residues. The chain's CDR3 is CATSSYSGAAEPQHF.

This chain uses TRBV4-3 with TRBJ1-3; TCRdb reports TRBD1, a call that lacks DNA to check it against. CDR1 and CDR2 (germline): LGHNA, YSLEER. The CDR3 consists of 17 residues. CDR3 in amino acids: CASSQDLSPGPLETIYF.

This sequence joins TRBV2 and TRBJ2-1; TCRdb's D call, TRBD1, is unchecked because there is no DNA. This CDR3 spans 15 amino acids. Per germline, CDR1 SNHLY and CDR2 FYNNEI. The CDR3 sequence: CASSAGGQTYNEQFF.

This sequence joins TRBV6-2 or TRBV6-3 and TRBJ2-5; without DNA, the TCRdb call of TRBD1 cannot be checked. CDR3 length equals 14 residues. Germline V lookup: CDR1 MNHEY, CDR2 SVGEGT. CDR3 region: CASSYYPGTETQYF.

J is TRBJ2-7 and V is TRBV7-3; TCRdb's D call of TRBD1 is untestable without DNA. The CDR3 contains 15 residues. In germline, CDR1 is SGHTA, CDR2 FQGTGA. The CDR3 is CASSLMLGGTYEQYF.

CDR3 residues: CASSQGASSTDTQYF. V is TRBV14 and J is TRBJ2-3; TCRdb's D call, TRBD2, is unchecked because there is no DNA. The CDR3 totals 15 residues. Germline loops: CDR1 SGHDN, CDR2 FVKESK.

This chain joins TRBV7-6 and TRBJ2-7; TCRdb returns TRBD1, unconfirmable since there is no DNA. From germline, CDR1 is SGHVS and CDR2 FNYEAQ. The CDR3 covers 15 residues. The CDR3 is CASSPGRGFSYEQYF.

The rearrangement uses TRBV27 and TRBJ2-1; with no DNA, the TCRdb D assignment of TRBD1 cannot be verified. CDR3 length: 16 amino acids. Germline assignment: CDR1 MNHEY and CDR2 SMNVEV (reference sequence). The CDR3 loop reads CASPLPGHRIYNEQFF.

This sequence joins TRBV28 and TRBJ2-7; checking the TCRdb D call of TRBD1 is not possible without DNA. Germline CDR1 and CDR2: MDHEN and SYDVKM. The CDR3 runs 15 residues. CDR3 loop: CASSYSRDSLYEQYF.

This chain's CDR3 is CASSLGPGWYF. The V and J genes are TRBV28 and TRBJ2-7; there is no DNA to check the TCRdb D call of TRBD1. The V gene's germline CDR1 is MDHEN and CDR2 SYDVKM. The CDR3 has 11 residues.

The V call is TRBV7-3, the J call TRBJ2-5. This CDR3 has 15 residues. Germline values: CDR1 SGHTA, CDR2 FQGTGA. CDR3 in amino acids: CASSLSGRDQETQYF. The full variable domain, rest sourced from reference TRBV7-3 and TRBJ2-5, is GAGVSQTPSNKVTEKGKYVELRCDPISGHTALYWYRQSLGQGPEFLIYFQGTGAADDSGLPNDRFFAVRPEGSVSTLKIQRTERGDSAVYLCASSLSGRDQETQYFGPGTRLLVL.

V gene TRBV14 combines with J gene TRBJ2-5. The germline gives CDR1 SGHDN, CDR2 FVKESK. CDR3 length: 12 amino acids. CDR3 loop: CASSQGFDGQYF.

The V and J genes are TRBV14 and TRBJ2-4; TCRdb calls TRBD2, which cannot be checked without DNA. Germline V lookup: CDR1 SGHDN, CDR2 FVKESK. This CDR3 region has 16 residues. The chain's CDR3 is CASSQATGALKNIQYF. The full variable domain, in which reference TRBV14 and TRBJ2-4 provide the parts outside the CDR3, is EAGVTQFPSHSVIEKGQTVTLRCDPISGHDNLYWYRRVMGKEIKFLLHFVKESKQDESGMPNNRFLAERTGGTYSTLKVQPAELEDSGVYFCASSQATGALKNIQYFGAGTRLSVL.

The chain is built from TRBV24-1 and TRBJ2-1. CDR1 KGHDR and CDR2 SFDVKD come from the germline V gene. The CDR3 extends over 16 amino acids. The CDR3 spells CATSELPTPSYNEQFF.

This chain connects TRBV28 to TRBJ2-5; TCRdb outputs TRBD2, but without DNA this stays unchecked. CDR1 MDHEN and CDR2 SYDVKM come from the germline V gene. The CDR3 runs 16 residues. The CDR3 here is CSSSFWGSSSGETQYF.

This chain connects TRBV4-2 to TRBJ2-5; TCRdb calls TRBD2, which cannot be checked without DNA. This CDR3 spans 18 amino acids. CDR1 LGHNA and CDR2 YNFKEQ come from the germline V gene. The CDR3 sequence is CASSQGLAGEDGGETQYF.

The rearrangement links TRBV29-1 to TRBJ2-1; TCRdb outputs TRBD1, but without DNA this stays unchecked. The CDR3 loop spans 14 amino acids. CDR1 is SQVTM, CDR2 ANQGSEA, per germline. CDR3: CSVADTYFYNEPFF.

The chain employs TRBV28 and TRBJ2-1. The length of the CDR3 is 12 residues. CDR1 MDHEN and CDR2 SYDVKM come from the germline V gene. The CDR3 reads CASSSQYNEQFF.

V is TRBV5-1 and J is TRBJ2-5; no DNA is available, so the TRBD1 call from TCRdb remains unchecked. The CDR3 has 13 residues. Germline assignment: CDR1 SGHRS and CDR2 YFSETQ. The CDR3 sequence: CASSLAPGETQYF.

V is TRBV20-1 and J is TRBJ2-1; the D call from TCRdb, TRBD2, cannot be confirmed without DNA. Germline-derived CDR1 and CDR2 are DFQATT and SNEGSKA (reference sequence). CDR3 length: 14 residues. The CDR3 reads CSAPVGGAYNEQFF.

The CDR3 region is CSARVEGGGGPRETQYF. This chain joins TRBV20-1 and TRBJ2-5; TCRdb returns TRBD2, unconfirmable since there is no DNA. The CDR3 has 17 residues. Germline-derived CDR1 and CDR2 are DFQATT and SNEGSKA (reference sequence).

The chain employs TRBV29-1 and TRBJ2-1; TCRdb's assignment of TRBD1 cannot be checked, as there is no DNA. Germline-derived CDR1 and CDR2 are SQVTM and ANQGSEA. CDR3 length: 15 amino acids. CDR3 residues: CSVESGQFSYNEQFF.

The genes are TRBV6-4 and TRBJ2-2. The germline V gene has CDR1 MRHNA and CDR2 SNTAGT. The CDR3 consists of 15 residues. The CDR3 is CASSDGVHSTGELFF.

This rearrangement joins TRBV7-2 to TRBJ1-2; TCRdb names TRBD1, which stays unverified in the absence of DNA. Germline V gene sequence: CDR1 SGHTA, CDR2 FQGNSA. There are 14 residues in the CDR3. The CDR3: CASSLTGSALGYTF.